This T cell receptor (beta chain) was captured in a study of T cell repertoires in cytomegalovirus infection. Study overall: Public TCR beta signature analysis indicated the presence of both CMV infection and matching HLA type.

This clonotype occurred once. Its matching antigen is unknown. Trimming removed 2 bases from V and 7 bases from J; junction bases left unmatched: 3. Germline loops: CDR1 SGHDT, CDR2 YYEEEE. This CDR3 has 15 residues. TCRdb analysed the reads with MiXCR anew, one entry per CDR3 protein. This table holds 650,000 to 900,000 distinct CDR3 sequences, 25% to 35% found once. The genes are TRBV5-6 and TRBJ1-6; 10 bases are shared with TRBD1. The source was cultured CD8+ T cells from PBMCs, collected from culture after CMV antigen stimulation. The clonotype was recovered from a human donor in good health (CMV status not recorded). Some clones in this sample may be carry-over from other donors' samples. CDR3 coding DNA: TGTGCCAGCAGCTTCGGGACAGGGGAGAATTCACCCCTCCACTTT. Protein product: CASSFGTGENSPLHF. Looking up the rest from reference TRBV5-6 and TRBJ1-6 gives the full variable domain: DAGVTQSPTHLIKTRGQQVTLRCSPKSGHDTVSWYQQALGQGPQFIFQYYEEEERQRGNFPDRFSGHQFPNYSSELNVNALLLGDSALYLCASSFGTGENSPLHFGNGTRLTVT.